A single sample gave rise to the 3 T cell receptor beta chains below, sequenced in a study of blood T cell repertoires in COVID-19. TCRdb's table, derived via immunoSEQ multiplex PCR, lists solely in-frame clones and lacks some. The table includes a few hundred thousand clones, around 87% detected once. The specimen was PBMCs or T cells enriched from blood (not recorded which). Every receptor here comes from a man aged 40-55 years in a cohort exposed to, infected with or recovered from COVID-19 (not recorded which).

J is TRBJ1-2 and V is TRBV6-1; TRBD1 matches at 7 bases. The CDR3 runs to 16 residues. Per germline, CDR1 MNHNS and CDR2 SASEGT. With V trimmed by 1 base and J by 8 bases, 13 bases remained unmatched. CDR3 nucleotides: TGTGCCAGCAGTGAAGTTGATGTCGGCCAGGGGGGCGGCTACACCTTC. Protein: CASSEVDVGQGGGYTF.

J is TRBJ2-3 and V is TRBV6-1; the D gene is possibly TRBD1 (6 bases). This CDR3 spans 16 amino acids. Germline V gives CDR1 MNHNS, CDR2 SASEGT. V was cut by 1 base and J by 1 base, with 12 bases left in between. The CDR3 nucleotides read TGTGCCAGCAGTGAAGTAGGGGGTCTTGGCACAGATACGCAGTATTTT. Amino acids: CASSEVGGLGTDTQYF.

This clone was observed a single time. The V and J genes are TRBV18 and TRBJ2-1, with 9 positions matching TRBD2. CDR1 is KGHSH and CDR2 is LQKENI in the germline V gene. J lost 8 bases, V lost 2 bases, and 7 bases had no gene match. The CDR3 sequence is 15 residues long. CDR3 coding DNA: TGTGCCAGCTCACCATCAGTAGCGGGGGCATATGAGCAGTTCTTC. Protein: CASSPSVAGAYEQFF.